The TCR beta chain under discussion was sequenced for a study of blood T cells in healthy people across ages. The second PCR ran about 6 to 12 cycles with a sample-barcoded 5' primer and J-beta primers. Each CDR3 protein gets one entry after TCRdb re-called the 5' RACE reads with MiXCR. The sample has under 800,000 distinct CDR3 sequences; over 20% are singletons. V lost 3 bases to trimming and J lost 0 bases, with 9 bases between them. Germline V gives CDR1 MNHEY, CDR2 SVGAGI. The CDR3 is made up of 15 amino acids. The chain has TRBV6-5 and TRBJ1-3; tentative D call: TRBD1 (5 bases). The source of this sequence is a man between 65 and 85 years old in good health. The specimen sequenced was blood. The CDR3 coding sequence is TGTGCCAGCAGTTATGACAGACCCTCTGGAAACACCATATATTTT. Translating it yields CASSYDRPSGNTIYF.